These 29 T cell receptor beta chains were sequenced from one sample in a study of shared clonotypes between healthy human individuals. Some clones are missing from TCRdb's copy, which holds only in-frame ones; the method was immunoSEQ multiplex PCR. The data contain around 720,000 clones, less than 80% of them seen just once; the ten biggest clones take up about 1.8%. The specimen was memory CD4+ T cells sorted from blood. Regarding subset: CD45RA-negative fraction. These receptors all come from a woman younger than 45 in good health.

V usage is TRBV6-5 and J usage is TRBJ1-5, with 9 positions matching TRBD1. The CDR3 loop spans 13 amino acids. Looked up from germline, CDR1 is MNHEY and CDR2 is SVGAGI. V was pared by 6 bases and J by 5 bases, with 2 bases of the junction left unmatched. CDR3 region: CASSRTGDQPQHF. CDR3 bases: TGTGCCAGCAGCCGGACAGGGGATCAGCCCCAGCATTTT.

Only a few counts were recorded for this clone. The CDR3 region has the DNA TGTGCCAGTTTGAAGCGGGAGGGGTCAGATACGCAGTATTTT. Protein product: CASLKREGSDTQYF. The chain uses TRBV6-5 and TRBJ2-3, with TRBD2 identical over 10 bases. The CDR3 is 14 residues long. The V gene's germline CDR1 is MNHEY and CDR2 SVGAGI. With 9 bases clipped from V and 4 bases from J, the junction kept 7 bases outside the gene matches.

This clone was seen a handful of times. The V call is TRBV7-2, the J call TRBJ2-7; 9 nucleotides agree with TRBD1. The CDR3 sequence is 17 residues long. Germline values: CDR1 SGHTA, CDR2 FQGNSA. Unmatched junction bases numbered 12, after V lost 6 bases and J lost 0 bases. The CDR3 is CASSYTGTGLSSYEQYF. CDR3 sequence (DNA): TGTGCCAGCAGTTATACCGGGACAGGGCTGAGCTCCTACGAGCAGTACTTC.

This chain connects TRBV27 to TRBJ2-7; 14 bases are shared with TRBD2. Germline values: CDR1 MNHEY, CDR2 SMNVEV (reference sequence). This CDR3 is built from 17 residues. V dropped 6 bases and J dropped 5; count of bases not matched to a gene: 12. The CDR3 reads CASSPPPGTSGRNEQYF. The DNA of the CDR3 is TGTGCCAGCAGCCCCCCCCCTGGGACTAGCGGGAGAAACGAGCAGTACTTC.

This clone was counted only a few times. This chain links TRBV5-1 with TRBJ2-2, with TRBD2 matching over 9 bases. Germline V gives CDR1 SGHRS, CDR2 YFSETQ. The CDR3 runs 18 residues. The trim removed 4 bases at V and 0 bases at J, leaving 10 bases unmatched. DNA for the CDR3: TGCGCCAGCAGCCACGGACTAGCGCTCACCTCGAACACCGGGGAGCTGTTTTTT. Translation: CASSHGLALTSNTGELFF.

This chain connects TRBV18 to TRBJ1-5; 7 bases match TRBD1. CDR1 and CDR2 (germline): KGHSH, LQKENI. This CDR3 region has 12 residues. V dropped 3 bases and J dropped 13; count of bases not matched to a gene: 6. The CDR3 protein is CASSPTGRGQHF. The CDR3 DNA reads TGTGCCAGCTCACCGACAGGGAGGGGGCAGCATTTT.

The rearrangement links TRBV7-2 to TRBJ2-3; D gene ambiguous. Germline V gene lookup returns CDR1 SGHTA and CDR2 FQGNSA. This CDR3 is built from 15 residues. The V end was cut by 4 bases, the J end by 4 bases, with 15 bases between. CDR3 in amino acids: CASSSTTLLSDTQYF. The CDR3 nucleotides are TGTGCCAGCAGCTCGACGACCTTACTCTCAGATACGCAGTATTTT.

CDR3 loop: CASRLGVSSTEAFF. CDR3 DNA: TGTGCCAGCAGACTAGGGGTGTCGAGCACTGAAGCTTTCTTT. This rearrangement joins TRBV6-4 to TRBJ1-1, with D perhaps TRBD1 (5 bases). Germline V gene data show CDR1 as MRHNA and CDR2 as SNTAGT. The CDR3 runs to 14 residues. V gave up 6 bases and J gave up 4 bases, with 15 bases separating them.

This clone was detected once. This chain connects TRBV10-3 to TRBJ2-5; 10 bases line up with TRBD1. Per germline, CDR1 ENHRY and CDR2 SYGVKD. J was trimmed by 11 bases and V by 6 bases; bases with no gene match: 9. This CDR3 comprises 13 residues. CDR3 protein: CAIRGTGVTMQYF. The CDR3 DNA reads as TGTGCCATCAGGGGGACAGGGGTTACGATGCAGTACTTC.

This clone was observed at least ten times. V is TRBV6-1 and J is TRBJ2-3; D might be TRBD1 (5 bases). The CDR3 length is 15 residues. Trimming removed 1 base at V and 0 bases at J, with 8 bases between. CDR1 is MNHNS, CDR2 SASEGT, per germline. Here the CDR3 reads CASSEDRGSTDTQYF. CDR3 DNA: TGTGCCAGCAGTGAAGATAGGGGTAGCACAGATACGCAGTATTTT.

The V gene is TRBV19, the J gene TRBJ2-1; 9 bases are a match to TRBD2. Unmatched junction bases numbered 10, after V lost 7 bases and J lost 6 bases. In germline, CDR1 is LNHDA, CDR2 SQIVND (reference sequence). This CDR3 has 15 amino acids. CDR3 sequence: CASKISGSFANEQFF. The CDR3 DNA follows: TGTGCCAGTAAGATTAGCGGGAGTTTCGCCAATGAGCAGTTCTTC.

J is TRBJ2-7 and V is TRBV28; 8 bases map to TRBD2. The germline V gene has CDR1 MDHEN and CDR2 SYDVKM. The trim removed 6 bases at V and 2 bases at J, leaving 6 bases unmatched. The CDR3 covers 14 residues. CDR3 amino acids: CASSYPGLAYEQYF. DNA of the CDR3: TGTGCCAGCAGCTATCCGGGACTAGCCTACGAGCAGTACTTC.

The rearrangement links TRBV6-1 to TRBJ1-1, with 9 bases fitting TRBD1. Germline trimming cut 10 bases from V and 2 bases from J; bases unmatched to any gene: 5. Germline V gene sequence: CDR1 MNHNS, CDR2 SASEGT. The CDR3 is made up of 13 amino acids. CDR3 DNA sequence: TGTGCCACCCGGGACAGGGTAAACACTGAAGCTTTCTTT. Its protein product is CATRDRVNTEAFF.

A word on this clone: Just one base apart from a much larger clone, this may be a read error. The sample holds other DNA sequences that translate to the same CDR3. V gene TRBV11-2 combines with J gene TRBJ1-1; D gene unclear. V was shortened by 0 bases and J by 1 base, with 3 bases between the two germline ends. This CDR3 region has 13 residues. Germline V lookup: CDR1 SGHAT, CDR2 FQNNGV. The CDR3 is CASSLDRNTEAFF. CDR3 in DNA: TGTGCCAGCAGCTTAGATCGGAACACTGAAGCTTTCTTT.

There are many counts of this clone. The chain carries TRBV5-1 and TRBJ2-3; possible D gene TRBD2, 6 bases. The CDR3 totals 16 residues. The V end lost 2 bases, the J end lost 4 bases, and 17 bases lay between the germline ends. Looked up from germline, CDR1 is SGHRS and CDR2 is YFSETQ. The CDR3 sequence is CASSFQRASPSDTQYF. The CDR3 bases are TGCGCCAGCAGCTTCCAGCGGGCGAGCCCCTCAGATACGCAGTATTTT.

This rearrangement joins TRBV5-4 to TRBJ2-7, with 8 bases matching TRBD2. The CDR3 consists of 16 residues. V was pared by 0 bases and J by 5 bases, with 10 bases of the junction left unmatched. Germline values: CDR1 SGHNT, CDR2 YYREEE (reference sequence). The CDR3 loop reads CASSLDPAGVIHEQYF. The CDR3, as DNA: TGTGCCAGCAGCTTGGATCCAGCGGGAGTAATCCACGAGCAGTACTTC. Combining the CDR3 with reference TRBV5-4 and TRBJ2-7 gives the whole variable domain ETGVTQSPTHLIKTRGQQVTLRCSSQSGHNTVSWYQQALGQGPQFIFQYYREEENGRGNFPPRFSGLQFPNYSSELNVNALELDDSALYLCASSLDPAGVIHEQYFGPGTRLTVT.

The chain has TRBV30 and TRBJ2-5; possibly TRBD1 for D (6 bases). Germline-derived CDR1 and CDR2 are GTSNPN and SVGIG (reference sequence). The CDR3 runs to 13 residues. V was pared by 3 bases and J by 1 base, with 9 bases between. The CDR3 DNA follows: TGTGCCTGGAGGACAGGTATCCAAGAGACCCAGTACTTC. Its translation is CAWRTGIQETQYF.

This rearrangement joins TRBV7-9 to TRBJ2-1; D ambiguous. The V gene lost 0 bases and the J gene lost 8 bases, with 11 bases spanning the gap. CDR1 is SEHNR and CDR2 is FQNEAQ in the germline V gene (reference sequence). This CDR3 has 14 residues. CDR3 in amino acids: CASSLALGYDEQFF. The CDR3 DNA follows: TGTGCCAGCAGCTTAGCGCTCGGGTACGATGAGCAGTTCTTC.

V gene TRBV7-2 combines with J gene TRBJ2-5; D possibly corresponds to TRBD2 (6 bases). Trimming pared 1 base from V and 0 bases from J, leaving 12 bases between. CDR1 SGHTA and CDR2 FQGNSA come from the germline V gene. The CDR3 runs 16 residues. CDR3 protein: CASSLVSGTYQETQYF. For the CDR3, the DNA is TGTGCCAGCAGCTTAGTTAGCGGCACGTACCAAGAGACCCAGTACTTC. Supplemented by reference TRBV7-2 and TRBJ2-5, the full variable domain reads GAGVSQSPSNKVTEKGKDVELRCDPISGHTALYWYRQSLGQGLEFLIYFQGNSAPDKSGLPSDRFSAERTGGSVSTLTIQRTQQEDSAVYLCASSLVSGTYQETQYFGPGTRLLVL.

The chain is built from TRBV19 and TRBJ2-6; D call uncertain. CDR3 length: 15 amino acids. Germline-derived CDR1 and CDR2 are LNHDA and SQIVND (reference sequence). V was cut by 6 bases and J by 4 bases, with 13 bases left in between. CDR3 sequence (DNA): TGTGCCAGTAGCCAGGATTTGTACGGGGCCAACGTCCTGACTTTC. Translating it yields CASSQDLYGANVLTF.

The chain combines TRBV30 with TRBJ2-3; the D is unclear. The CDR3 is 12 residues long. Trimming cost V 0 bases and J 4 bases, with 5 bases left between them. Germline CDR1 is GTSNPN and CDR2 is SVGIG (reference sequence). CDR3 protein: CAWSVGSDTQYF. In DNA form, the CDR3 reads TGTGCCTGGAGTGTAGGTTCAGATACGCAGTATTTT.

The chain employs TRBV6-1 and TRBJ2-1; D tentatively fits TRBD1 or TRBD2 (5 bases each). The CDR3 spans 11 residues. With 4 bases removed from V and 13 bases from J, the gap between germline ends came to 11 bases. Per germline, CDR1 MNHNS and CDR2 SASEGT. The DNA of the CDR3 is TGTGCCAGCAGTGCTCAGGGAGTACAGTTCTTC. Residues: CASSAQGVQFF.

V usage is TRBV4-1 and J usage is TRBJ2-2, with D unresolved. The CDR3 loop spans 16 amino acids. Germline V gene lookup returns CDR1 MGHRA and CDR2 YSYEKL. V lost 3 bases and J lost 7, with 18 bases in between. The CDR3 nucleotides read TGCGCCAGCAGCCACCGGATGATAGGGTTGAGCGGGGAGCTGTTTTTT. It is translated as CASSHRMIGLSGELFF.

In this sample, this clone turned up many times. This chain connects TRBV28 to TRBJ2-4, with D perhaps assigned TRBD1 or TRBD2 (5 bases each). Germline V CDR1 and CDR2: MDHEN, SYDVKM. The ends were cut back, 7 bases at V and 4 bases at J, with 20 bases in the middle. The CDR3 runs 16 residues. CDR3 coding DNA: TGTGCCAGCACGGGTGGGGGATGGGTGAGGAAAAACATTCAGTACTTC. Protein: CASTGGGWVRKNIQYF.

V is TRBV6-5 and J is TRBJ1-1; D is possibly TRBD1 (6 bases). Germline CDR1 is MNHEY and CDR2 is SVGAGI. V dropped 2 bases and J dropped 7 bases, with 14 bases sitting between them. The CDR3 is 14 amino acids. CDR3 nucleotides: TGTGCCAGCAGTTACGGCTTTGGACAGCATGAAGCTTTCTTT. Protein product: CASSYGFGQHEAFF.

The CDR3, as DNA: TGCAGCGCCAAACAGGCAGGTAGCTCCTACGAGCAGTACTTC. It specifies CSAKQAGSSYEQYF. V gene TRBV29-1 combines with J gene TRBJ2-7; D may be TRBD1 (5 bases). Germline loops: CDR1 SQVTM, CDR2 ANQGSEA. The CDR3 is 14 amino acids. The V and J ends lost 7 bases and 0 bases respectively, with 16 bases between them.

This clone came up once. The CDR3 coding sequence is TGTGCCAGCAGCTTGACTCGGGATAGCAATCAGCCCCAGCATTTT. Translated: CASSLTRDSNQPQHF. This chain uses TRBV7-8 with TRBJ1-5; no definite D call. CDR1 is SGHVS, CDR2 FQNEAQ, per germline. This CDR3 contains 15 residues. The V and J ends lost 3 bases and 0 bases respectively, with 9 bases between them. Based on the CDR3 plus reference TRBV7-8 and TRBJ1-5, the full variable domain is GAGVSQSPRYKVAKRGQDVALRCDPISGHVSLFWYQQALGQGPEFLTYFQNEAQLDKSGLPSDRFFAERPEGSVSTLKIQRTQQEDSAVYLCASSLTRDSNQPQHFGDGTRLSIL.

V and J are TRBV28 and TRBJ2-2; D is uncertain. Germline V gives CDR1 MDHEN, CDR2 SYDVKM. The CDR3 contains 15 residues. With 2 bases removed from V and 1 base from J, the gap between germline ends came to 8 bases. CDR3 nucleotides: TGTGCCAGCAGTTTAGGAATCCTGAACACCGGGGAGCTGTTTTTT. This translates into CASSLGILNTGELFF.

This chain uses TRBV5-1 with TRBJ2-1, with 10 bases matching TRBD2. Germline V lookup: CDR1 SGHRS, CDR2 YFSETQ. The CDR3 covers 17 residues. V was pared by 4 bases and J by 8 bases, with 15 bases of the junction left unmatched. The CDR3 region is CASSLPSSGRERDEQFF. The CDR3 nucleotides read TGCGCCAGCAGCCTTCCCTCGAGCGGGAGGGAGAGGGATGAGCAGTTCTTC.